These 16 T cell receptor beta chains were sequenced from one sample in a study of early T cells in non-severe SARS-CoV-2 infection. TCRdb independently ran MiXCR on the 5' RACE reads; one entry per CDR3 protein. The sample records fewer than 85,000 distinct CDR3 sequences, 15% to 20% being singletons. Sequenced material: whole blood. Receptor source: an adult who was a healthcare worker with PCR-confirmed SARS-CoV-2 infection or an uninfected control (not recorded which).

This clonotype was counted only a few times. The V and J genes are TRBV6-5 and TRBJ1-1; no clear D gene. The CDR3 loop spans 12 amino acids. The germline V and J ends were trimmed by 5 bases and 10 bases, with 14 bases remaining between them. Germline loops: CDR1 MNHEY, CDR2 SVGAGI. This CDR3 reads CASSPGYSRAFF. CDR3 DNA sequence: TGTGCCAGCAGTCCGGGATACTCACGAGCTTTCTTT.

The rearrangement uses TRBV12-3 or TRBV12-4 and TRBJ1-2; TRBD1 matches 7 bases. V shed 4 bases and J 4 bases; nucleotides not matched to a gene: 0. This CDR3 has 12 residues. CDR3 DNA sequence: TGTGCCAGCAGTTGGGACAGCTATGGCTACACCTTC. This sequence encodes CASSWDSYGYTF.

The sample holds many counts of this clonotype. The rearrangement links TRBV29-1 to TRBJ1-1, with 10 bases identical to TRBD1. Per the germline V gene, CDR1 is SQVTM and CDR2 is ANQGSEA. J lost 11 bases, V lost 5 bases, and 5 bases had no gene match. The CDR3 length is 11 residues. The CDR3 loop is CSVRQGAQAFF. The CDR3 region has the DNA TGCAGCGTTCGACAGGGGGCTCAGGCTTTCTTT.

A few counts support this clonotype. The chain is built from TRBV5-1 and TRBJ1-1; D may be TRBD1 (6 bases). The CDR3 length is 15 residues. Germline V gene sequence: CDR1 SGHRS, CDR2 YFSETQ. With 1 base removed from V and 0 bases from J, the gap between germline ends came to 10 bases. The CDR3 loop is CASSLPGGLNTEAFF. CDR3 nucleotides: TGCGCCAGCAGCTTGCCGGGGGGCTTGAACACTGAAGCTTTCTTT.

The rearrangement links TRBV27 to TRBJ1-2; D unclear. With 5 bases removed from V and 4 bases from J, the gap between germline ends came to 20 bases. This CDR3 region has 16 residues. From germline, CDR1 is MNHEY and CDR2 SMNVEV (reference sequence). The CDR3 nucleotides read TGTGCCAGCAGTCCCCTCGGGCTTGCGGCGACCTATGGCTACACCTTC. It is translated as CASSPLGLAATYGYTF.

This chain links TRBV5-6 with TRBJ2-7; a possible D gene is TRBD2 (5 bases). Germline V gene data show CDR1 as SGHDT and CDR2 as YYEEEE. Trimming pared 4 bases from V and 13 bases from J, leaving 15 bases between. CDR3 length: 11 amino acids. Here the CDR3 DNA reads TGTGCCAGCAGCGGCCGAGGGCGCCAATACTTC. Protein product: CASSGRGRQYF.

The chain has TRBV5-1 and TRBJ2-1, with TRBD2 matching over 7 bases. CDR3 length: 14 amino acids. V shed 0 bases and J 5 bases; nucleotides not matched to a gene: 2. Germline CDR1 reads SGHRS; CDR2 reads YFSETQ. The CDR3 DNA reads TGCGCCAGCAGCTTGGGAGGACTAGACAATGAGCAGTTCTTC. It codes for CASSLGGLDNEQFF. Looking up the rest from reference TRBV5-1 and TRBJ2-1 gives the full variable domain: KAGVTQTPRYLIKTRGQQVTLSCSPISGHRSVSWYQQTPGQGLQFLFEYFSETQRNKGNFPGRFSGRQFSNSRSEMNVSTLELGDSALYLCASSLGGLDNEQFFGPGTRLTVL.

This clonotype came up a few times. The chain links TRBV5-1 to TRBJ1-2; no firm D call. The CDR3 contains 13 residues. The V gene lost 1 base and the J gene lost 3 bases, with 7 bases spanning the gap. The germline V gene encodes CDR1 SGHRS and CDR2 YFSETQ. CDR3 region: CASSLSADYGYTF. Written as DNA, the CDR3 is TGCGCCAGCAGCTTGAGTGCGGACTATGGCTACACCTTC.

The table lists this clonotype with a few counts. The genes are TRBV20-1 and TRBJ1-4; 12 bases map to TRBD1. The V and J ends lost 5 bases and 2 bases, in that order; junction bases with no gene match: 6. Per the germline V gene, CDR1 is DFQATT and CDR2 is SNEGSKA (reference sequence). This CDR3 is built from 16 residues. CDR3 amino acids: CSAVRDRGRTNEKLFF. The CDR3 DNA reads as TGCAGTGCTGTACGGGACAGGGGGCGCACTAATGAAAAACTGTTTTTT.

The chain employs TRBV7-7 and TRBJ2-5; tentative D call: TRBD2 (5 bases). This CDR3 region has 11 residues. The V gene's germline CDR1 is SSHAT and CDR2 FNYEAQ (reference sequence). The CDR3 sequence: CASASQETQYF. CDR3 DNA sequence: TGTGCTAGCGCAAGCCAAGAGACCCAGTACTTC.

This clonotype was seen more than once but under ten times. V and J are TRBV5-4 and TRBJ2-7, with D maybe TRBD2 (6 bases). Per the germline V gene, CDR1 is SGHNT and CDR2 is YYREEE (reference sequence). This CDR3 region has 15 residues. V lost 5 bases, J lost 0 bases, and 15 bases lay in between. In DNA form, the CDR3 reads TGTGCCAGCAGTCGAGAACTAGCTAGCTCCTACGAGCAGTACTTC. This gives the protein CASSRELASSYEQYF. The full variable domain, rest sourced from reference TRBV5-4 and TRBJ2-7, is ETGVTQSPTHLIKTRGQQVTLRCSSQSGHNTVSWYQQALGQGPQFIFQYYREEENGRGNFPPRFSGLQFPNYSSELNVNALELDDSALYLCASSRELASSYEQYFGPGTRLTVT.

This clonotype was seen only a few times. V is TRBV10-3 and J is TRBJ1-3, with D hard to call. The CDR3 has 13 residues. V lost 0 bases to trimming and J lost 4 bases, with 4 bases between them. Germline CDR1 is ENHRY and CDR2 is SYGVKD. The CDR3 spells CAISESPGNTIYF. The CDR3 nucleotides read TGTGCCATCAGTGAGTCGCCGGGAAACACCATATATTTT.

The rearrangement joins TRBV24-1 to TRBJ1-1; D is uncertain. CDR3 length: 16 residues. V shed 8 bases and J shed 1 base, with 19 bases lying between them. Germline CDR1 is KGHDR and CDR2 is SFDVKD. This CDR3 is CATTLLVAQANTEAFF. The CDR3 DNA sequence: TGTGCCACCACTCTCTTAGTCGCGCAGGCGAACACTGAAGCTTTCTTT.

By sample fraction, this clonotype is medium-sized. This rearrangement joins TRBV28 to TRBJ2-3, with 11 bases fitting TRBD1. The trim removed 5 bases at V and 6 bases at J, leaving 4 bases unmatched. The CDR3 has 14 amino acids. Germline V gives CDR1 MDHEN, CDR2 SYDVKM. DNA for the CDR3: TGTGCCAGCAGTCCGGACAGGGGGCTCGATACGCAGTATTTT. Translation: CASSPDRGLDTQYF.

In this sample, this clonotype turned up a few times. The V and J genes are TRBV5-1 and TRBJ2-5, with D possibly being TRBD1 (6 bases). V lost 4 bases and J lost 1, with 14 bases in between. This CDR3 is built from 15 residues. Germline V CDR1 and CDR2: SGHRS, YFSETQ. The CDR3 DNA sequence: TGCGCCAGCAGCCCGGGACAAGCACTCCAAGAGACCCAGTACTTC. Translating it yields CASSPGQALQETQYF.

The table lists this clonotype with a few counts. The chain uses TRBV2 and TRBJ2-7, with D perhaps matching TRBD2 (6 bases). The CDR3 spans 16 residues. The V end lost 1 base, the J end lost 8 bases, and 21 bases lay between the germline ends. Looked up from germline, CDR1 is SNHLY and CDR2 is FYNNEI. The CDR3 reads CASSEVQGGRSTKQYF. The CDR3 DNA is TGTGCCAGCAGTGAAGTCCAGGGAGGCCGCTCTACGAAGCAGTACTTC. The variable domain in full, completed from reference TRBV2 and TRBJ2-7, reads EPEVTQTPSHQVTQMGQEVILRCVPISNHLYFYWYRQILGQKVEFLVSFYNNEISEKSEIFDDQFSVERPDGSNFTLKIRSTKLEDSAMYFCASSEVQGGRSTKQYFGPGTRLTVT.